This T cell receptor (beta chain) is from a study of identical twins. Notes on the study in general: Among out-of-frame alpha sequences shared by twins, low generation probability occurred in excess.

V lost 3 bases to trimming and J lost 3 bases, with 14 bases between them. Germline values: CDR1 KGHDR, CDR2 SFDVKD. The CDR3 runs to 15 residues. A note on this clonotype: The antigen is not known.

All donors were healthy Caucasians. MiXCR, run by TCRdb on the 5' RACE reads, gives a single entry per CDR3 protein. The table shows about 250,000 distinct CDR3 sequences, with roughly 8.7% occurring only once. The sample was also reused in another study, on yellow fever vaccine responses in identical twins.

This chain links TRBV24-1 with TRBJ2-7; possibly TRBD2 for D (6 bases). The sequenced material came from CD8+ T cells sorted from blood. The TCR sequence derives from a woman between 18 and 29 years old in good health. This chain's CDR3 is CATSDGDGSNYEQYF. The CDR3 coding sequence is TGTGCCACCAGTGATGGGGACGGGAGCAACTACGAGCAGTACTTC.